This T cell receptor beta chain was recovered during a study of blood T cell repertoires in COVID-19. On the study more broadly: The analysed material was cDNA or gDNA that came from T cells, B-cell-depleted T cells, or PBMCs.

The germline V gene has CDR1 SGHNT and CDR2 YYREEE (reference sequence). The CDR3 sequence is 14 residues long. Trimming cost V 6 bases and J 0 bases, with 12 bases left between them. Method: immunoSEQ multiplex PCR; TCRdb's copy keeps in-frame clones and lacks some. This table holds under 300,000 clones, 70% to 90% found once. The TCR sequence derives from a woman aged 70-85 years with acute or convalescent COVID-19. The genes are TRBV5-4 and TRBJ1-2, with D uncertain. The sequenced sample consisted of peripheral blood. DNA of the CDR3: TGTGCCAGCACCAGCGGAAAAGCTAACTATGGCTACACCTTC. This gives the protein CASTSGKANYGYTF.